This entry lists 24 T cell receptor beta chains sequenced from one sample in a study of T cell responses to AZD1222 COVID-19 vaccine. The repertoire was sequenced with immunoSEQ multiplex PCR; TCRdb's copy has only in-frame clones and lacks some. The sample comprises 110,000 to 150,000 clones, roughly 91% of which are singletons, and about 1.8% rests with the top ten. The material was peripheral blood, obtained 28 days after the second AZD1222 dose. The origin of the receptors is an adult who received the AZD1222 COVID-19 vaccine.

This clone was observed a single time. V and J are TRBV19 and TRBJ1-6; D gene unclear. The CDR3 sequence is 12 residues long. The V end lost 3 bases, the J end lost 7 bases, and 4 bases lay between the germline ends. Germline loops: CDR1 LNHDA, CDR2 SQIVND (reference sequence). In DNA, the CDR3 is TGTGCCAGTAGTATTGGGAATTCACCCCTCCACTTT. This sequence encodes CASSIGNSPLHF.

The CDR3 nucleotides are TGCAGCGTAGTGGAGGTAGTTAGCACAGATACGCAGTATTTT. It codes for CSVVEVVSTDTQYF. This sequence joins TRBV29-1 and TRBJ2-3; possibly TRBD2 for D (5 bases). CDR3 size: 14 residues. V dropped 6 bases and J dropped 0 bases, with 13 bases sitting between them. The V gene's germline CDR1 is SQVTM and CDR2 ANQGSEA.

This CDR3 reads CASSQTGFGTEAFF. In nucleotides, the CDR3 is TGTGCCAGCAGCCAAACAGGGTTCGGCACTGAAGCTTTCTTT. The rearrangement joins TRBV3-1 (or the pseudogene TRBV3-2) to TRBJ1-1; D possibly corresponds to TRBD1 (6 bases). This CDR3 region has 14 residues. V dropped 2 bases and J dropped 4 bases, with 11 bases sitting between them. CDR1 is LGHDT and CDR2 is YNNKEL in the germline V gene (reference sequence).

The chain couples TRBV27 to TRBJ2-3, with 7 bases matching TRBD1. Germline lookup yields CDR1 MNHEY and CDR2 SMNVEV (reference sequence). This CDR3 is built from 16 residues. The trim removed 4 bases at V and 1 base at J, leaving 8 bases unmatched. CDR3 residues: CASSSLQGSGTDTQYF. The CDR3 DNA reads TGTGCCAGCAGTTCACTACAGGGGTCTGGCACAGATACGCAGTATTTT.

The V and J genes are TRBV3-1 (or the pseudogene TRBV3-2) and TRBJ2-3; possibly TRBD1 for D (7 bases). V lost 0 bases and J 8 bases, leaving 21 bases between the germline ends. This CDR3 has 17 residues. Germline V gene data show CDR1 as LGHDT and CDR2 as YNNKEL (reference sequence). The CDR3 nucleotides read TGTGCCAGCAGCCAAGATCGTATTCTAGCGTCAGGGGGTACGCAGTATTTT. As protein: CASSQDRILASGGTQYF.

The chain combines TRBV2 with TRBJ2-3, with 7 bases matching TRBD2. The length of the CDR3 is 17 residues. Germline V gene data show CDR1 as SNHLY and CDR2 as FYNNEI. V lost 7 bases and J lost 2; bases outside the gene matches: 15. The chain's CDR3 is CASILPRASGLTDTQYF. The CDR3 DNA reads as TGTGCCAGCATCCTCCCCCGGGCTAGCGGCCTCACAGATACGCAGTATTTT.

Here the CDR3 DNA reads TGTGCCAGCAGCGTAGGTCCAGGGGTAGAGACCCAGTACTTC. It translates to CASSVGPGVETQYF. The V gene is TRBV9, the J gene TRBJ2-5, with D perhaps matching TRBD1 (6 bases). This CDR3 is 14 amino acids long. Trimming shortened V by 0 bases and J by 4 bases, and 10 bases separated the two germline ends. Germline lookup yields CDR1 SGDLS and CDR2 YYNGEE. Together with reference TRBV9 and TRBJ2-5, the CDR3 gives the full variable domain: DSGVTQTPKHLITATGQRVTLRCSPRSGDLSVYWYQQSLDQGLQFLIQYYNGEERAKGNILERFSAQQFPDLHSELNLSSLELGDSALYFCASSVGPGVETQYFGPGTRLLVL.

The chain has TRBV6-4 and TRBJ2-3; D possibly uses TRBD1 or TRBD2 (6 bases each). Germline CDR1 is MRHNA and CDR2 is SNTAGT. The CDR3 extends over 14 amino acids. The germline V and J ends were trimmed by 3 bases and 4 bases, with 11 bases remaining between them. The CDR3 loop is CASSDRGPADTQYF. The CDR3 nucleotides read TGTGCCAGCAGTGATCGGGGGCCTGCAGATACGCAGTATTTT.

The chain combines TRBV5-1 with TRBJ1-1; D unresolved. CDR3 length: 15 residues. Trimming cost V 2 bases and J 4 bases, with 15 bases left between them. Germline V CDR1 and CDR2: SGHRS, YFSETQ. The CDR3 bases are TGCGCCAGCAGCTTAGCCGAAACTCGGGGCACTGAAGCTTTCTTT. Its protein is CASSLAETRGTEAFF.

The V gene is TRBV7-3, the J gene TRBJ1-5; D is ambiguous. The length of the CDR3 is 13 residues. V was trimmed by 2 bases and J by 4 bases, leaving 6 bases between them. The germline CDR1 and CDR2 sequences are SGHTA and FQGTGA. CDR3 nucleotide sequence: TGTGCCAGCAGCTTATCCAGAAATCAGCCCCAGCATTTT. Its protein product is CASSLSRNQPQHF. Combining the CDR3 with reference TRBV7-3 and TRBJ1-5 gives the whole variable domain GAGVSQTPSNKVTEKGKYVELRCDPISGHTALYWYRQSLGQGPEFLIYFQGTGAADDSGLPNDRFFAVRPEGSVSTLKIQRTERGDSAVYLCASSLSRNQPQHFGDGTRLSIL.

The V call is TRBV2, the J call TRBJ2-7; D may be TRBD1 (6 bases). CDR1 and CDR2 from the germline V gene are SNHLY and FYNNEI. The CDR3 spans 12 residues. V was pared by 6 bases and J by 2 bases, with 8 bases between. CDR3 sequence reads: CASRRQAYEQYF. The CDR3 DNA sequence: TGTGCCAGCAGGCGACAGGCCTACGAGCAGTACTTC.

The chain links TRBV6-5 to TRBJ2-1; 7 bases line up with TRBD1. The CDR3 is 15 residues long. The germline V gene has CDR1 MNHEY and CDR2 SVGAGI. Trimming took 8 bases from V and 5 from J; bases not matched to a gene: 12. The CDR3 reads CASYRGGEGNNEQFF. In DNA form, the CDR3 reads TGTGCCAGCTACCGAGGGGGCGAGGGGAACAATGAGCAGTTCTTC.

This clone showed up just once. V gene TRBV18 combines with J gene TRBJ1-1, with 7 bases fitting TRBD1. Germline loops: CDR1 KGHSH, CDR2 LQKENI. The trim removed 6 bases at V and 1 base at J, leaving 5 bases unmatched. The CDR3 extends over 14 amino acids. CDR3 nucleotide sequence: TGTGCCAGCTCCTCCCAGGGGGGGAACACTGAAGCTTTCTTT. Amino acid sequence: CASSSQGGNTEAFF.

This chain's CDR3 is CASSPFLGSQGSSYEQYF. The CDR3 DNA follows: TGTGCCAGCTCACCATTTCTGGGTAGCCAAGGTAGCTCCTACGAGCAGTACTTC. This chain links TRBV18 with TRBJ2-7; no firm D call. The germline V and J ends were trimmed by 2 bases and 0 bases, with 20 bases remaining between them. Germline CDR1 KGHSH, CDR2 LQKENI. The CDR3 totals 18 residues. Together with reference TRBV18 and TRBJ2-7, the CDR3 gives the full variable domain: NAGVMQNPRHLVRRRGQEARLRCSPMKGHSHVYWYRQLPEEGLKFMVYLQKENIIDESGMPKERFSAEFPKEGPSILRIQQVVRGDSAAYFCASSPFLGSQGSSYEQYFGPGTRLTVT.

The chain combines TRBV3-1 (or the pseudogene TRBV3-2) with TRBJ1-1, with unresolved D. The V gene's germline CDR1 is LGHDT and CDR2 YNNKEL (reference sequence). CDR3 length equals 11 residues. Trimming left V 0 bases short and J 11 bases short, with 7 bases between. DNA for the CDR3: TGTGCCAGCAGCCAAGAAATAGAGGCTTTCTTT. Amino acid sequence: CASSQEIEAFF.

This chain connects TRBV21-1 to TRBJ2-5; TRBD2 reflects the table's D call only, with no check against the DNA. TRBV21-1 is a known pseudogene. This CDR3 region has 13 residues. CDR3 region: CASTRDSRETQYF. The CDR3, as DNA: TGTGCCAGCACCCGGGACTCTCGGGAGACCCAGTACTTC.

V is TRBV11-2 and J is TRBJ1-4; D is possibly TRBD1 (6 bases). Germline-derived CDR1 and CDR2 are SGHAT and FQNNGV. This CDR3 contains 14 residues. Trimming shortened V by 3 bases and J by 4 bases, and 9 bases separated the two germline ends. Written as DNA, the CDR3 is TGTGCCAGCAGCTTGACAGGCCTTAATGAAAAACTGTTTTTT. It specifies CASSLTGLNEKLFF.

The chain links TRBV21-1 to TRBJ1-3. TRBV21-1 is deemed a pseudogene. This CDR3 is built from 19 residues. The CDR3 DNA reads TGTGCCAGCAGCAAAGCGCTTTTCACTGGAGGGGGAACTGGAAACACCATATATTTT. This sequence encodes CASSKALFTGGGTGNTIYF.

The chain employs TRBV30 and TRBJ2-5; tentatively, D is TRBD1 (6 bases). Germline V gene data show CDR1 as GTSNPN and CDR2 as SVGIG (reference sequence). This CDR3 region has 12 residues. V was cut by 5 bases and J by 7 bases, with 14 bases left in between. The chain's CDR3 is CAWGDTVVTQYF. CDR3 nucleotide sequence: TGTGCCTGGGGGGACACCGTGGTGACCCAGTACTTC.

The chain combines TRBV6-5 with TRBJ1-1, with D unresolved. Trimming removed 6 bases at V and 0 bases at J, with 8 bases between. This CDR3 spans 13 amino acids. Germline V gene data show CDR1 as MNHEY and CDR2 as SVGAGI. The CDR3, as DNA: TGTGCCAGCAGGGACGGACTGAACACTGAAGCTTTCTTT. It encodes CASRDGLNTEAFF.

V gene TRBV2 combines with J gene TRBJ1-3, with 7 bases lining up with TRBD1. J gave up 0 bases and V 4 bases, and 6 bases lay outside the gene matches. This CDR3 is built from 16 residues. The V gene's germline CDR1 is SNHLY and CDR2 FYNNEI. The CDR3 sequence is CASSGRQGSSGNTIYF. CDR3 DNA sequence: TGTGCCAGCAGTGGCCGACAGGGATCCTCTGGAAACACCATATATTTT.

This clone is a singleton in its sample. This chain uses TRBV5-1 with TRBJ2-1; 10 bases agree with TRBD2. The CDR3 consists of 14 residues. Germline V CDR1 and CDR2: SGHRS, YFSETQ. J was trimmed by 9 bases and V by 2 bases; bases with no gene match: 5. The CDR3 DNA sequence: TGCGCCAGCAGCTTTGAGTCTAGCGGGGGTGAGCAGTTCTTC. Translated, it gives CASSFESSGGEQFF.

V is TRBV27 and J is TRBJ1-1, with a possible D match to TRBD1 (6 bases). CDR3 length: 15 residues. V was trimmed by 6 bases and J by 0 bases, leaving 14 bases between them. The germline V gene has CDR1 MNHEY and CDR2 SMNVEV (reference sequence). The CDR3 is CASRGGRFMNTEAFF. CDR3 DNA sequence: TGTGCCAGCAGAGGGGGTCGGTTCATGAACACTGAAGCTTTCTTT.

This chain links TRBV27 with TRBJ1-5; D is ambiguous. The CDR3 sequence is 15 residues long. Trimming removed 6 bases from V and 8 bases from J, with 20 bases in between. Germline assignment: CDR1 MNHEY and CDR2 SMNVEV (reference sequence). The CDR3 DNA follows: TGTGCCAGCAGACCCCTTTCGAAGGGTACCGAGCCCCAGCATTTT. Protein product: CASRPLSKGTEPQHF.